Each of the 29 T cell receptor beta chains below was sequenced from the same sample in a study of CD4 and CD8 cells across lung adenocarcinoma regions. TCRdb reanalysed the PCR reads using MiXCR and keeps one entry per CDR3 protein. The sample lists 3,000 to 4,000 distinct CDR3 sequences; about 67% were seen once. The sequenced sample consisted of CD4+ T cells from the margin of a lung tumor. Source of these receptors: a male donor with lung adenocarcinoma. The CD4 and CD8 labels of this study may be unreliable.

This clonotype was counted a few times. CDR3 bases: TGTGCCAGCAGCTTGAGTGTTCCCGGTGGAGGCAATGAGCAGTTCTTC. Translating gives CASSLSVPGGGNEQFF. The J gene is TRBJ2-1, the V gene TRBV7-2; perhaps TRBD2 as D (5 bases). Trimming pared 3 bases from V and 6 bases from J, leaving 18 bases between. Germline lookup yields CDR1 SGHTA and CDR2 FQGNSA. The CDR3 contains 16 residues.

This chain links TRBV10-3 with TRBJ1-5, with 10 positions matching TRBD1. V lost 11 bases, J lost 0 bases, and 4 bases stayed unmatched. CDR1 and CDR2 from the germline V gene are ENHRY and SYGVKD. The CDR3 sequence is 14 residues long. CDR3 nucleotide sequence: TGTGCCGTGGACAGGGGGATTAGCAATCAGCCCCAGCATTTT. It is translated as CAVDRGISNQPQHF.

The rearrangement uses TRBV6-2 or TRBV6-3 and TRBJ1-1; D possibly corresponds to TRBD1 (5 bases). Germline V gene lookup returns CDR1 MNHEY and CDR2 SVGEGT. The CDR3 consists of 14 residues. V lost 7 bases and J lost 6, with 18 bases in between. The DNA for the CDR3 is TGTGCCAGCACCACTGGGGGGGACGGAGCTGAAGCTTTCTTT. Translation: CASTTGGDGAEAFF.

V is TRBV27 and J is TRBJ2-5; D is perhaps TRBD2 (6 bases). Germline assignment: CDR1 MNHEY and CDR2 SMNVEV (reference sequence). This CDR3 has 16 residues. With 6 bases removed from V and 4 bases from J, the gap between germline ends came to 21 bases. The CDR3 loop reads CASSLTPGLKGETQYF. In nucleotides, the CDR3 is TGTGCCAGCAGCTTGACCCCGGGACTCAAGGGAGAGACCCAGTACTTC.

The chain uses TRBV5-4 and TRBJ1-5; no reliable D call. The V gene's germline CDR1 is SGHNT and CDR2 YYREEE (reference sequence). The CDR3 loop spans 15 amino acids. Trimming took 4 bases from V and 2 from J, leaving 13 bases between them. The CDR3 DNA is TGTGCCAGCAGCAACGGCCCGGTAGGCAATCAGCCCCAGCATTTT. Translation: CASSNGPVGNQPQHF. Supplemented by reference TRBV5-4 and TRBJ1-5, the full variable domain reads ETGVTQSPTHLIKTRGQQVTLRCSSQSGHNTVSWYQQALGQGPQFIFQYYREEENGRGNFPPRFSGLQFPNYSSELNVNALELDDSALYLCASSNGPVGNQPQHFGDGTRLSIL.

The V and J genes are TRBV12-3 or TRBV12-4 and TRBJ2-3; no firm D call. V was clipped by 7 bases and J by 6 bases, with 14 bases between them. This CDR3 spans 13 amino acids. CDR3: CASTLGFPDTQYF. As DNA, the CDR3 is TGTGCCAGCACCCTGGGATTTCCGGATACGCAGTATTTT.

On this clonotype itself: Mismatch with germline at one junction end may stem from a read error. The J gene is TRBJ2-1, the V gene TRBV6-1; the match to TRBD2 covers 9 bases. This CDR3 is 16 amino acids long. Germline-derived CDR1 and CDR2 are MNHNS and SASEGT. The CDR3 sequence is CASRLASGTSYKEQFF. The CDR3 nucleotides read TGTGCCAGCAGGTTGGCTAGCGGGACCTCATACAAGGAGCAGTTCTTC.

This clonotype occurred a few times. This chain joins TRBV6-1 and TRBJ1-1, with a tentative D call TRBD1 (5 bases). The germline CDR1 and CDR2 sequences are MNHNS and SASEGT. Trimming removed 4 bases from V and 3 bases from J, with 12 bases in between. CDR3 length equals 14 residues. CDR3 sequence reads: CASSGDGSHTEAFF. The CDR3 bases are TGTGCCAGCAGTGGGGACGGATCTCACACTGAAGCTTTCTTT.

The V call is TRBV11-1, the J call TRBJ2-1; 8 bases fit TRBD2. Germline lookup yields CDR1 SGHAT and CDR2 FQDESV (reference sequence). The CDR3 contains 16 residues. V trimming: 1 base; J trimming: 5 bases; junction bases outside the gene matches: 7. The CDR3 DNA follows: TGTGCCAGCAGCTTAGGTCGCGGGAGGCCCAACAATGAGCAGTTCTTC. Its translation is CASSLGRGRPNNEQFF. The full variable domain, rest sourced from reference TRBV11-1 and TRBJ2-1, is EAEVAQSPRYKITEKSQAVAFWCDPISGHATLYWYRQILGQGPELLVQFQDESVVDDSQLPKDRFSAERLKGVDSTLKIQPAELGDSAMYLCASSLGRGRPNNEQFFGPGTRLTVL.

This clonotype came up a few times. The chain recombines TRBV12-3 or TRBV12-4 with TRBJ2-2; possibly TRBD1 for D (5 bases). Deletions cut 1 base from V and 7 bases from J, with 10 bases between. This CDR3 is 14 amino acids long. The CDR3 protein is CASSLGTLSGELFF. The CDR3 nucleotides read TGTGCCAGCAGTTTAGGGACATTGAGCGGGGAGCTGTTTTTT.

V gene TRBV6-1 combines with J gene TRBJ2-5; 7 bases map to TRBD2. This CDR3 region has 14 residues. The germline gives CDR1 MNHNS, CDR2 SASEGT. CDR3 region: CAGSGVAGRDTQYF. Here the CDR3 DNA reads TGTGCGGGCAGCGGAGTAGCGGGCCGAGATACGCAGTACTTC.

This chain links TRBV10-2 with TRBJ1-2; TRBD1 might be the D (5 bases). Trimming took 4 bases from V and 4 from J, leaving 10 bases between them. This CDR3 is built from 13 residues. Germline loops: CDR1 WSHSY, CDR2 SAAADI. CDR3 sequence: CASSVTGGYGYTF. The CDR3 DNA is TGCGCCAGCAGTGTAACGGGGGGCTATGGCTACACCTTC.

The V and J genes are TRBV6-1 and TRBJ2-3; D gene ambiguous. There are 13 residues in the CDR3. Germline V gives CDR1 MNHNS, CDR2 SASEGT. V lost 4 bases to trimming and J lost 10 bases, with 15 bases between them. The CDR3 spells CASSAVTLVAQYF. CDR3 DNA sequence: TGTGCCAGCAGTGCTGTGACATTGGTTGCGCAGTATTTT.

The DNA for the CDR3 is TGTGCCAGCAGTTTCTTCGGATCCTACAATGAGCAGTTCTTC. This gives the protein CASSFFGSYNEQFF. The rearrangement links TRBV12-3 or TRBV12-4 to TRBJ2-1; D gene unclear. This CDR3 region has 14 residues. V lost 3 bases and J lost 1, with 7 bases in between.

This CDR3 reads CASSSTGVMRAFF. Here the CDR3 DNA reads TGTGCCAGCAGCAGTACAGGGGTCATGAGAGCTTTCTTT. The V gene is TRBV7-2, the J gene TRBJ1-1; 7 positions agree with TRBD1. Germline CDR1 SGHTA, CDR2 FQGNSA. The CDR3 covers 13 residues. Germline trimming cut 5 bases from V and 10 bases from J; bases unmatched to any gene: 10. The complete variable domain, with remaining parts taken from reference TRBV7-2 and TRBJ1-1, reads GAGVSQSPSNKVTEKGKDVELRCDPISGHTALYWYRQSLGQGLEFLIYFQGNSAPDKSGLPSDRFSAERTGGSVSTLTIQRTQQEDSAVYLCASSSTGVMRAFFGQGTRLTVV.

The V gene is TRBV7-6, the J gene TRBJ2-1, with TRBD2 matching 13 bases. Germline V lookup: CDR1 SGHVS, CDR2 FNYEAQ. The length of the CDR3 is 17 residues. The ends lost 5 bases at V and 0 bases at J; junction bases unmatched: 4. CDR3 sequence (DNA): TGTGCCAGCAGCACGGGACTAGCGGGACGCTCCTACAATGAGCAGTTCTTC. Translation gives CASSTGLAGRSYNEQFF.

This clonotype has only a few counts. The V gene is TRBV6-1, the J gene TRBJ1-1; D is possibly TRBD1 (5 bases). Germline V gene sequence: CDR1 MNHNS, CDR2 SASEGT. The CDR3 is made up of 14 amino acids. V was pared by 2 bases and J by 2 bases, with 9 bases between. This CDR3 is CASSESGINTEAFF. CDR3 bases: TGTGCCAGCAGTGAATCAGGGATTAACACTGAAGCTTTCTTT.

V gene TRBV6-1 combines with J gene TRBJ1-2; 10 bases fit TRBD1. The junction had 4 bases not matched to a gene; V was cut back by 6 bases and J by 6 bases. The CDR3 is 13 residues long. From germline, CDR1 is MNHNS and CDR2 SASEGT. CDR3 coding DNA: TGTGCCAGCAGCCAAGGGACAGGGGATGGCTACACCTTC. It is translated as CASSQGTGDGYTF.

V gene TRBV5-5 combines with J gene TRBJ2-1; no clear D gene. The CDR3 has 13 amino acids. Between the trimmed V and J ends, which lost 4 bases and 13 bases, there was a span of 18 bases. The germline V gene has CDR1 SGHKS and CDR2 YYEKEE (reference sequence). The CDR3 sequence: CASSPWIQETQFF. The CDR3 DNA reads as TGTGCCAGCAGCCCGTGGATCCAAGAGACCCAGTTCTTC.

This clonotype has more than one count but fewer than ten. The CDR3 region is CASSFGQDYGYTF. Written as DNA, the CDR3 is TGTGCCAGCAGCTTCGGACAGGACTATGGCTACACCTTC. This chain connects TRBV7-9 to TRBJ1-2; 7 bases are a match to TRBD1. The CDR3 runs 13 residues. Germline CDR1 reads SEHNR; CDR2 reads FQNEAQ (reference sequence). Trimming cost V 3 bases and J 3 bases; bases outside gene matches: 1.

In DNA form, the CDR3 reads TGTGCCAGCAGCTTGAGTGCGGCCGCTGCTGAGAAGACCCAGTACTTC. Protein: CASSLSAAAAEKTQYF. V usage is TRBV7-2 and J usage is TRBJ2-1; no firm D call. The DNA end favors TRBJ2-5, so the J call may be wrong. Germline CDR1 SGHTA, CDR2 FQGNSA. The CDR3 sequence is 16 residues long.

The chain recombines TRBV6-1 with TRBJ2-2; no reliable D call. The CDR3 length is 13 residues. Germline assignment: CDR1 MNHNS and CDR2 SASEGT. V dropped 7 bases and J dropped 1 base, with 7 bases sitting between them. CDR3 amino acids: CASIPQNTGELFF. The CDR3 DNA sequence: TGTGCCAGCATCCCCCAGAACACCGGGGAGCTGTTTTTT.

V and J are TRBV18 and TRBJ1-2; D is perhaps TRBD1 (6 bases). The germline V and J ends were trimmed by 8 bases and 5 bases, with 21 bases remaining between them. This CDR3 contains 15 residues. Germline CDR1 KGHSH, CDR2 LQKENI. DNA of the CDR3: TGTGCCAGCGGTCTCTTAGGCAGGGGCGGGTATGGCTACACCTTC. This codes for CASGLLGRGGYGYTF.

The V call is TRBV6-5, the J call TRBJ2-1; D is possibly TRBD1 (5 bases). With 0 bases removed from V and 6 bases from J, the gap between germline ends came to 15 bases. Per the germline V gene, CDR1 is MNHEY and CDR2 is SVGAGI. This CDR3 is built from 16 residues. The chain's CDR3 is CASSYSSSGWGNEQFF. CDR3 in DNA: TGTGCCAGCAGTTACTCCAGTTCAGGGTGGGGCAATGAGCAGTTCTTC.

V is TRBV6-5 and J is TRBJ2-3, with D unclear. CDR1 and CDR2 from the germline V gene are MNHEY and SVGAGI. The V end was cut by 0 bases, the J end by 1 base, with 11 bases between. The CDR3 covers 16 residues. CDR3 amino acids: CASSYSPPGGTDTQYF. The CDR3 region has the DNA TGTGCCAGCAGTTACTCTCCGCCGGGCGGCACAGATACGCAGTATTTT.

V gene TRBV6-1 combines with J gene TRBJ2-1; 13 bases line up with TRBD2. Germline loops: CDR1 MNHNS, CDR2 SASEGT. The V and J ends lost 6 bases and 0 bases, in that order; junction bases with no gene match: 5. The CDR3 extends over 17 amino acids. The DNA for the CDR3 is TGTGCCAGCAGCAGTAGGACTAGCGGGAGCTCCTACAATGAGCAGTTCTTC. Residues: CASSSRTSGSSYNEQFF.

The genes are TRBV7-9 and TRBJ2-3; 8 bases line up with TRBD2. In germline, CDR1 is SEHNR, CDR2 FQNEAQ (reference sequence). This CDR3 region has 14 residues. V lost 5 bases to trimming and J lost 0 bases; unmatched junction nucleotides: 1. DNA for the CDR3: TGTGCCAGCAGCCCTAGCGGGAGCACAGATACGCAGTATTTT. This translates into CASSPSGSTDTQYF.

The chain recombines TRBV9 with TRBJ2-1; D unresolved. The end of the DNA is better explained by TRBJ2-5, so the J call may be wrong. CDR3 size: 12 residues. Germline CDR1 reads SGDLS; CDR2 reads YYNGEE. The CDR3 loop is CASSVEGETQYF. The CDR3 DNA reads TGTGCCAGCAGCGTAGAGGGTGAGACCCAGTACTTC.

This clonotype qualifies as large. The chain recombines TRBV6-1 with TRBJ2-1, with 7 bases lining up with TRBD2. Looked up from germline, CDR1 is MNHNS and CDR2 is SASEGT. The CDR3 length is 14 residues. V dropped 6 bases and J dropped 5; count of bases not matched to a gene: 7. The chain's CDR3 is CASRPSGTHNEQFF. In DNA, the CDR3 is TGTGCCAGCAGGCCCAGCGGGACCCACAATGAGCAGTTCTTC.